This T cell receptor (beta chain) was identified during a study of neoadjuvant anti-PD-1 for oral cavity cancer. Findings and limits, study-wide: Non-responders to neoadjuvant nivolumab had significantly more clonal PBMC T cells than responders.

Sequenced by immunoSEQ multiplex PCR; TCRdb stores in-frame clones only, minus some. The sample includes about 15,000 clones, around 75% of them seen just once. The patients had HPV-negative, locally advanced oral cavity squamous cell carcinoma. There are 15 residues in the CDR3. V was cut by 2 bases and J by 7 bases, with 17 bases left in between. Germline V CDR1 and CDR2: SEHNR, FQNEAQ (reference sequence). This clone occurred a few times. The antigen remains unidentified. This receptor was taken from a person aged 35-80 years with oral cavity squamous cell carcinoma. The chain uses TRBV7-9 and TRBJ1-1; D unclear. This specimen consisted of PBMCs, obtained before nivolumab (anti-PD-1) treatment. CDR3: CASSLYGRQIFEAFF. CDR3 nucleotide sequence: TGTGCCAGCAGCTTATACGGACGGCAGATCTTTGAAGCTTTCTTT. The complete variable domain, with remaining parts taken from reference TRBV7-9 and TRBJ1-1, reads DTGVSQNPRHKITKRGQNVTFRCDPISEHNRLYWYRQTLGQGPEFLTYFQNEAQLEKSRLLSDRFSAERPKGSFSTLEIQRTEQGDSAMYLCASSLYGRQIFEAFFGQGTRLTVV.